A single sample gave rise to the 12 T cell receptor beta chains below, sequenced in a study of early T cells in non-severe SARS-CoV-2 infection. TCRdb independently ran MiXCR on the 5' RACE reads; one entry per CDR3 protein. The profile shows tens of thousands of distinct CDR3 sequences, around a tenth of them singletons. Specimen: whole blood, collected at baseline. Receptor source: an adult who was a healthcare worker with PCR-confirmed SARS-CoV-2 infection or an uninfected control (not recorded which).

This clonotype was observed a few times. The rearrangement joins TRBV27 to TRBJ2-3; 8 bases line up with TRBD1. With 0 bases clipped from V and 4 bases from J, the junction kept 9 bases outside the gene matches. Germline lookup yields CDR1 MNHEY and CDR2 SMNVEV (reference sequence). The CDR3 consists of 17 residues. The CDR3 here is CASSLSIGSTGADTQYF. The CDR3 DNA sequence: TGTGCCAGCAGTTTATCGATAGGTTCGACAGGGGCAGATACGCAGTATTTT.

This clonotype was detected a few times. The rearrangement joins TRBV5-1 to TRBJ2-2; the D gene is possibly TRBD1 (5 bases). The germline V and J ends were trimmed by 4 bases and 1 base, with 14 bases remaining between them. This CDR3 has 16 residues. The germline V gene has CDR1 SGHRS and CDR2 YFSETQ. CDR3 nucleotides: TGCGCCAGCAGCCGCCGGACAACGCAGAACACCGGGGAGCTGTTTTTT. Residues: CASSRRTTQNTGELFF.

Comment on this clonotype: Sequence at one end of the junction differs from germline and may be a read error. Here the CDR3 reads CANSFGTSGADTQYF. For the CDR3, the DNA is TGTGCCAACAGTTTCGGGACTAGCGGCGCAGATACGCAGTATTTT. The rearrangement joins TRBV27 to TRBJ2-3; 11 bases agree with TRBD2. Germline CDR1 is MNHEY and CDR2 is SMNVEV (reference sequence). This CDR3 contains 15 residues.

This clonotype appeared a few times. The chain links TRBV5-1 to TRBJ2-5; 11 nucleotides match TRBD2. CDR1 is SGHRS and CDR2 is YFSETQ in the germline V gene. V shed 4 bases, J shed 3 bases, and the junction held 5 bases outside the gene matches. The CDR3 is 15 residues long. The CDR3 is CASSGGTSGKETQYF. The CDR3, as DNA: TGCGCCAGCAGCGGGGGGACTAGCGGAAAAGAGACCCAGTACTTC.

The chain is built from TRBV6-2 or TRBV6-3 and TRBJ2-2, with TRBD2 matching 10 bases. Germline CDR1 and CDR2: MNHEY and SVGEGT. After removal of 2 bases from V and 3 bases from J, the junction contained 3 bases not matched to a gene. This CDR3 spans 16 amino acids. For the CDR3, the DNA is TGTGCCAGCAGTTACCCTAGCGGGAGAGACACCGGGGAGCTGTTTTTT. Its translation is CASSYPSGRDTGELFF.

The V gene is TRBV6-6, the J gene TRBJ2-7, with 8 bases aligning to TRBD1. V lost 5 bases, J lost 4 bases, and 10 bases stayed unmatched. The CDR3 sequence is 15 residues long. Germline V lookup: CDR1 MNHNY, CDR2 SVGAGI (reference sequence). CDR3 DNA: TGTGCCAGCAGTGTAACCGGGACAGGCGGTTACGAGCAGTACTTC. This codes for CASSVTGTGGYEQYF.

The rearrangement joins TRBV3-1 to TRBJ2-2, with 10 bases matching TRBD2. The CDR3 length is 15 residues. Per germline, CDR1 LGHDT and CDR2 YNNKEL (reference sequence). Trimming removed 4 bases from V and 5 bases from J; junction bases left unmatched: 4. The CDR3 DNA is TGTGCCAGCAGCCGAAGAGCGGGAGGGACCGGGGAGCTGTTTTTT. Protein: CASSRRAGGTGELFF.

The chain has TRBV5-1 and TRBJ1-3; unclear D gene. CDR1 is SGHRS, CDR2 YFSETQ, per germline. V lost 0 bases to trimming and J lost 0 bases, with 4 bases between them. The CDR3 is made up of 14 amino acids. CDR3 in amino acids: CASSLDSSGNTIYF. The CDR3 nucleotides are TGCGCCAGCAGCTTGGACAGCTCTGGAAACACCATATATTTT. The full variable domain, in which reference TRBV5-1 and TRBJ1-3 provide the parts outside the CDR3, is KAGVTQTPRYLIKTRGQQVTLSCSPISGHRSVSWYQQTPGQGLQFLFEYFSETQRNKGNFPGRFSGRQFSNSRSEMNVSTLELGDSALYLCASSLDSSGNTIYFGEGSWLTVV.

The rearrangement uses TRBV12-3 or TRBV12-4 and TRBJ2-6, with D hard to call. CDR3 length: 15 residues. The germline V and J ends were trimmed by 6 bases and 0 bases, with 9 bases remaining between them. This CDR3 is CASSPAVSGANVLTF. Here the CDR3 DNA reads TGTGCCAGCAGCCCTGCGGTCTCTGGGGCCAACGTCCTGACTTTC.

This clonotype was picked up many times. The chain recombines TRBV20-1 with TRBJ1-4, with D maybe TRBD1 (5 bases). This CDR3 region has 14 residues. Germline V gene sequence: CDR1 DFQATT, CDR2 SNEGSKA (reference sequence). V was trimmed by 5 bases and J by 2 bases, leaving 12 bases between them. This CDR3 is CSAGGGATNEKLFF. The DNA of the CDR3 is TGCAGTGCTGGAGGTGGGGCCACTAATGAAAAACTGTTTTTT.

The gene calls are TRBV2 and TRBJ2-2, with no clear D. Trimming cost V 7 bases and J 1 base, with 10 bases left between them. CDR3 length: 14 residues. CDR1 and CDR2 (germline): SNHLY, FYNNEI. The CDR3 nucleotides read TGTGCCAGCAAGGATAACCGGAACACCGGGGAGCTGTTTTTT. It encodes CASKDNRNTGELFF.

This clonotype occurred a few times. V is TRBV6-1 and J is TRBJ2-3, with 7 bases identical to TRBD2. Germline loops: CDR1 MNHNS, CDR2 SASEGT. The CDR3 covers 15 residues. Losses at the gene ends were 7 bases for V and 5 bases for J; bases not matched to a gene: 12. The CDR3 coding sequence is TGTGCCAGCACCCTCTTTGCGGGGGTACAAGATACGCAGTATTTT. As protein: CASTLFAGVQDTQYF.